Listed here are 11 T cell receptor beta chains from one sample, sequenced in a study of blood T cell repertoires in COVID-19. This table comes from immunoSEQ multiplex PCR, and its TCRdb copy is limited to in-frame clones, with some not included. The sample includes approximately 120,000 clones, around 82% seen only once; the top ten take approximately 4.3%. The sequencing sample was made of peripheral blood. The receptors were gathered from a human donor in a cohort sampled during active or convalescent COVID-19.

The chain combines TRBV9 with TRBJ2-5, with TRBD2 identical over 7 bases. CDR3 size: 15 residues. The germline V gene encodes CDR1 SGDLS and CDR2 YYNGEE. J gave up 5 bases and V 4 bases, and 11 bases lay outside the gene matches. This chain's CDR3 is CASSPTGGRHETQYF. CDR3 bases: TGTGCCAGCAGCCCCACGGGGGGACGGCATGAGACCCAGTACTTC.

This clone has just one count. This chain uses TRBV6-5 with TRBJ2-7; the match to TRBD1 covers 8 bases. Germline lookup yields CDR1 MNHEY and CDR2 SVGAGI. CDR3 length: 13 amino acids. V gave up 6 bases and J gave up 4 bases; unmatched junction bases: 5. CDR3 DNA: TGTGCCAGCAGGCGACAGGGGAGGTACGAGCAGTACTTC. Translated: CASRRQGRYEQYF.

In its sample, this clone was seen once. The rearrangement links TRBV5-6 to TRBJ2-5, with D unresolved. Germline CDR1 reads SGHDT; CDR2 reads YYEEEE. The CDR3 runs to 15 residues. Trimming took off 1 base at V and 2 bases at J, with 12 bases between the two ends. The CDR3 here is CASSLRWRQQETQYF. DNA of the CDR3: TGTGCCAGCAGCTTGAGGTGGCGGCAGCAAGAGACCCAGTACTTC.

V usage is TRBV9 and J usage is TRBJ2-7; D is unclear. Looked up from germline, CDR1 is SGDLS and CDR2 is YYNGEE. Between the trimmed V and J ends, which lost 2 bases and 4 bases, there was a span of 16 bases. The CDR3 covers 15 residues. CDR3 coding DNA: TGTGCCAGCAGCGTCGGGTGGATGAGGAGTTACGAGCAGTACTTC. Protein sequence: CASSVGWMRSYEQYF.

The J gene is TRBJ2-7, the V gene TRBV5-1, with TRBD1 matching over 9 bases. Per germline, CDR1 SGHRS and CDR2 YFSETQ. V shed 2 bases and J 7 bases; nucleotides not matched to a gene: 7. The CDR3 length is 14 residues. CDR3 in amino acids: CASSFEQGAWEQYF. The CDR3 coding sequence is TGCGCCAGCAGCTTTGAACAGGGGGCTTGGGAGCAGTACTTC.

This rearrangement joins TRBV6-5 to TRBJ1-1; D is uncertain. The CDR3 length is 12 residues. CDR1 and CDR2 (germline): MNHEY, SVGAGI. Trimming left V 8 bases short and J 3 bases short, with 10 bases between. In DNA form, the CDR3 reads TGTGCCAGCTCCTTCCTTTACACTGAAGCTTTCTTT. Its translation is CASSFLYTEAFF.

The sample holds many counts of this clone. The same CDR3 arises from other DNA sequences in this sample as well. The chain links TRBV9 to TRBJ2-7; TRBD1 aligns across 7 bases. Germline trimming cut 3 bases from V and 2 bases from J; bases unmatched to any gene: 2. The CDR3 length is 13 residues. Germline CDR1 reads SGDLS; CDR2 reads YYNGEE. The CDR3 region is CASSGQGAYEQYF. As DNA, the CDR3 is TGTGCCAGCAGCGGACAGGGAGCCTACGAGCAGTACTTC. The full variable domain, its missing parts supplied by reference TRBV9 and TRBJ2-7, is DSGVTQTPKHLITATGQRVTLRCSPRSGDLSVYWYQQSLDQGLQFLIQYYNGEERAKGNILERFSAQQFPDLHSELNLSSLELGDSALYFCASSGQGAYEQYFGPGTRLTVT.

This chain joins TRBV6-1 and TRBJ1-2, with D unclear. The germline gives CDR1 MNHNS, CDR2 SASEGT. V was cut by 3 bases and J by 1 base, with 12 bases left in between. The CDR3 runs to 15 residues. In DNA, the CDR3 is TGTGCCAGCAGTGACCCCCACACCATTAACTATGGCTACACCTTC. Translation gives CASSDPHTINYGYTF.

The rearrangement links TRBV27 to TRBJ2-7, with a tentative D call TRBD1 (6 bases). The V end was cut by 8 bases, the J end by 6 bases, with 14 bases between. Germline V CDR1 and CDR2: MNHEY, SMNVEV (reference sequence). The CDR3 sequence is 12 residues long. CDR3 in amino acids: CASGLGAVEQYF. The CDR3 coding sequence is TGTGCCAGCGGGCTGGGGGCGGTCGAGCAGTACTTC.

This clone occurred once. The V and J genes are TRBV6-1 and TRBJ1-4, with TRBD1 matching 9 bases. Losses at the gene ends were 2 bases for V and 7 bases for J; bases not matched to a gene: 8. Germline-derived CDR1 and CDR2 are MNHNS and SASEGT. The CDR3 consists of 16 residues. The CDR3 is CASSEWETGGSEKLFF. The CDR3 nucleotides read TGTGCCAGCAGTGAATGGGAGACAGGGGGGTCTGAAAAACTGTTTTTT.

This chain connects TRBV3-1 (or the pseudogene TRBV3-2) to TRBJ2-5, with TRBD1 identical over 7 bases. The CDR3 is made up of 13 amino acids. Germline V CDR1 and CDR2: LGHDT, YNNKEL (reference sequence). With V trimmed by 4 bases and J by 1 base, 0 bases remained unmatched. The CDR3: CASSRQGQETQYF. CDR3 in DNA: TGTGCCAGCAGCCGACAGGGCCAAGAGACCCAGTACTTC.